Presented here are 12 T cell receptor beta chains from one specimen sequenced in a study of identical twins. From the 5' RACE reads, TCRdb called clonotypes with MiXCR, one entry per CDR3 protein. The data hold hundreds of thousands of distinct CDR3 sequences, with 15% to 20% observed a single time. These data are also associated with another study on T cells expressing NK-cell markers.

The sample was PBMCs. The receptors come from a young woman in good health.

This clonotype occurred a few times. The chain links TRBV4-1 to TRBJ1-5; D ambiguous. The germline V gene has CDR1 MGHRA and CDR2 YSYEKL. The CDR3 has 15 residues. The V and J ends lost 2 bases and 4 bases respectively, with 12 bases between them. CDR3 nucleotide sequence: TGCGCCAGCAGCCAACCGCCCCCATGGAATCAGCCCCAGCATTTT. Protein product: CASSQPPPWNQPQHF.

V is TRBV19 and J is TRBJ2-7; 7 bases are shared with TRBD1. The junction had 11 bases not matched to a gene; V was cut back by 4 bases and J by 2 bases. The CDR3 has 16 amino acids. Per germline, CDR1 LNHDA and CDR2 SQIVND (reference sequence). In DNA, the CDR3 is TGTGCCAGTAGTAGTGTAAAGCGGACAGGAACCTACGAGCAGTACTTC. It translates to CASSSVKRTGTYEQYF.

The chain is built from TRBV6-5 and TRBJ2-1; 7 bases are a match to TRBD2. Germline V CDR1 and CDR2: MNHEY, SVGAGI. V lost 0 bases, J lost 3 bases, and 5 bases stayed unmatched. The CDR3 is made up of 16 amino acids. In nucleotides, the CDR3 is TGTGCCAGCAGTTACTCGGGTAGCGGGCGCTACAATGAGCAGTTCTTC. The encoded protein is CASSYSGSGRYNEQFF.

This chain joins TRBV12-3 or TRBV12-4 and TRBJ2-1, with TRBD2 as a possible D gene (5 bases). The CDR3 consists of 15 residues. V lost 6 bases to trimming and J lost 5 bases, with 17 bases between them. This CDR3 reads CASSPLVGVNNEQFF. CDR3 in DNA: TGTGCCAGCAGCCCCTTAGTGGGAGTAAACAATGAGCAGTTCTTC.

V usage is TRBV3-1 and J usage is TRBJ2-7; unclear D gene. Trimming cost V 0 bases and J 3 bases, with 9 bases left between them. The CDR3 is made up of 14 amino acids. The germline V gene has CDR1 LGHDT and CDR2 YNNKEL (reference sequence). The CDR3 coding sequence is TGTGCCAGCAGCCAAGATCGGCAGTACTACGAGCAGTACTTC. Protein: CASSQDRQYYEQYF.

This clonotype was observed a handful of times. This rearrangement joins TRBV12-3 or TRBV12-4 to TRBJ2-5, with TRBD1 matching over 9 bases. The trim removed 4 bases at V and 5 bases at J, leaving 5 bases unmatched. This CDR3 region has 14 residues. The CDR3 region has the DNA TGTGCCAGCAGTTCGTACGGACAGGGGGAGACCCAGTACTTC. Translating it yields CASSSYGQGETQYF.

The chain has TRBV12-3 or TRBV12-4 and TRBJ1-6; D gene unclear. This CDR3 comprises 14 residues. Trimming took 4 bases from V and 5 from J, leaving 9 bases between them. The CDR3: CASSSYSNNSPLHF. CDR3 sequence (DNA): TGTGCCAGCAGTTCGTACAGTAATAATTCACCCCTCCACTTT.

This clonotype has more than one count but fewer than ten. The chain uses TRBV11-3 and TRBJ2-6; the match to TRBD1 covers 8 bases. Germline V gene sequence: CDR1 SGHNT, CDR2 YENEEA. The CDR3 totals 17 residues. Trimming cost V 4 bases and J 1 base; bases outside gene matches: 6. CDR3 in amino acids: CASSSDRGRSGANVLTF. As DNA, the CDR3 is TGTGCCAGCAGCTCCGACAGGGGCCGTTCTGGGGCCAACGTCCTGACTTTC.

This chain joins TRBV7-9 and TRBJ2-1, with TRBD2 identical over 9 bases. This CDR3 has 16 amino acids. CDR1 SEHNR and CDR2 FQNEAQ come from the germline V gene (reference sequence). Trimming at V came to 5 bases and at J to 7 bases, leaving 12 bases not matched to a gene. The CDR3, as DNA: TGTGCCAGCAGCGTTTTGGGACTAGCAAGGCAAAATGAGCAGTTCTTC. Its translation is CASSVLGLARQNEQFF.

The chain uses TRBV20-1 and TRBJ2-7; D might be TRBD2 (7 bases). The CDR3 runs 13 residues. The V and J ends lost 3 bases and 4 bases respectively, with 13 bases between them. Germline V gives CDR1 DFQATT, CDR2 SNEGSKA (reference sequence). The DNA for the CDR3 is TGCAGTGCTAGGGGGGGGGCTCAGTACGAGCAGTACTTC. Its translation: CSARGGAQYEQYF.

This clonotype was found a few times. This rearrangement joins TRBV6-4 to TRBJ2-6, with a tentative D call TRBD2 (5 bases). Germline loops: CDR1 MRHNA, CDR2 SNTAGT. V was pared by 11 bases and J by 0 bases, with 29 bases between. The CDR3 contains 20 residues. The CDR3, as DNA: TGTGCCGCACATGGAGGTCCCTACCCCCTCGTTAGCTCTGGGGCCAACGTCCTGACTTTC. This translates into CAAHGGPYPLVSSGANVLTF.

This clonotype appeared a few times. This sequence joins TRBV20-1 and TRBJ2-7, with TRBD1 matching 10 bases. CDR3 length: 14 amino acids. The trim removed 2 bases at V and 6 bases at J, leaving 7 bases unmatched. Germline V CDR1 and CDR2: DFQATT, SNEGSKA (reference sequence). DNA for the CDR3: TGCAGTGCTAGAATGGGACAGGGGCGAACCGAGCAGTACTTC. Translating it yields CSARMGQGRTEQYF.